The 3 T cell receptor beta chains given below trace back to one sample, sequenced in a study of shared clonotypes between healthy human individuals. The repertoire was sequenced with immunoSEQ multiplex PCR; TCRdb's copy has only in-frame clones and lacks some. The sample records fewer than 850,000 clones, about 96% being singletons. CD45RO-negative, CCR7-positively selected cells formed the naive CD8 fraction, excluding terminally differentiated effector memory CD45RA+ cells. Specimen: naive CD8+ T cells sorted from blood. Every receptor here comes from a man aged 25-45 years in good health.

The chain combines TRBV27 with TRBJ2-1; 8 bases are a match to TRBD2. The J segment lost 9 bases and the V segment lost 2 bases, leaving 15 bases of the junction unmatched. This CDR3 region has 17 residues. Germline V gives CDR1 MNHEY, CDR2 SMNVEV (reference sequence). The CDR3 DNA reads TGTGCCAGCAGTTTACGGCCAGGAGTAGCGGGAATGCTTGAGCAGTTCTTC. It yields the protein CASSLRPGVAGMLEQFF.

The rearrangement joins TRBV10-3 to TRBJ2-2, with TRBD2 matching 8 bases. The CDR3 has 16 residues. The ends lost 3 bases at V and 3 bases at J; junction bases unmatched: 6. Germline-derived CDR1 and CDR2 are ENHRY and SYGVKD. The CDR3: CAISDPREGHTGELFF. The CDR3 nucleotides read TGTGCCATCAGTGATCCACGGGAGGGTCACACCGGGGAGCTGTTTTTT.

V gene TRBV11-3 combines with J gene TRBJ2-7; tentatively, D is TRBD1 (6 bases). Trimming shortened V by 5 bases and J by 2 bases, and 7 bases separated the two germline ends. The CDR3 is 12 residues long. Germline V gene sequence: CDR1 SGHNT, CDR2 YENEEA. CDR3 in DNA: TGTGCCAGCAGCGGGGACACCTACGAGCAGTACTTC. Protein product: CASSGDTYEQYF.